The present T cell receptor (beta chain) was sequenced within a study of T cell responses to AZD1222 COVID-19 vaccine. Here immunoSEQ multiplex PCR was the method, and the copy in TCRdb shows in-frame clones only, minus some. Of 180,000 or so clones in the sample, about 94% were seen once. Pooled in the analysis were second doses at about 4 or about 12 weeks. The CDR3 runs to 16 residues. Germline values: CDR1 MNHEY, CDR2 SVGAGI. V dropped 0 bases and J dropped 0 bases, with 12 bases sitting between them. Material: peripheral blood, obtained 28 days after the second AZD1222 dose. This TCR derives from an adult who received the AZD1222 COVID-19 vaccine. This chain connects TRBV6-5 to TRBJ2-7, with D perhaps matching TRBD2 (6 bases). CDR3 sequence (DNA): TGTGCCAGCAGTTACTCGAGTGGGGGGATCTCCTACGAGCAGTACTTC. Translating gives CASSYSSGGISYEQYF.